This T cell receptor (beta chain) comes out of a study of blood T cells in healthy people across ages. Study observations and caveats: Strong correlation existed between TCR beta diversity and naive T cell percentage.

V gave up 4 bases and J gave up 2 bases, with 22 bases separating them. Germline V gene data show CDR1 as SQVTM and CDR2 as ANQGSEA. The CDR3 loop spans 17 amino acids. Comments on this clonotype: Antigen unknown.

A J-beta primer mix and a sample-barcoded 5' primer were used in a second PCR of about 6 to 12 cycles. In TCRdb, the 5' RACE reads were re-called with MiXCR into one record per CDR3 protein. The sample holds 1.5 million to 2 million distinct CDR3 sequences, about 31% seen once. The sample consisted of blood. The gene calls are TRBV29-1 and TRBJ2-3; D may be TRBD2 (6 bases). The TCR comes from a woman younger than 45 in good health. The CDR3 spells CSVGSGQRSTNTDTQYF. Here the CDR3 DNA reads TGCAGCGTTGGTAGCGGTCAAAGATCAACCAACACAGATACGCAGTATTTT.